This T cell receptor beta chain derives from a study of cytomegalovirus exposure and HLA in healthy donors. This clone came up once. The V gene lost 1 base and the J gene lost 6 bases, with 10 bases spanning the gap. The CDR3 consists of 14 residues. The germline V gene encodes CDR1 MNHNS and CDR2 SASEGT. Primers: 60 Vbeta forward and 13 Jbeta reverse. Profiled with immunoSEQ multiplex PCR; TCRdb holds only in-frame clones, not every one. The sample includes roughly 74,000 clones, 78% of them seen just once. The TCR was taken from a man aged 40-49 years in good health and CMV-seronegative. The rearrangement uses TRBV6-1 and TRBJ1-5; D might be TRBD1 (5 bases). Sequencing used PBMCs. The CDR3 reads CASSEGQGSQPQHF. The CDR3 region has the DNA TGTGCCAGCAGTGAAGGGCAGGGTAGTCAGCCCCAGCATTTT.